One and the same sample provided the 28 T cell receptor beta chains below, sequenced in a study of blood T cell repertoires in COVID-19. Generated by immunoSEQ multiplex PCR, the TCRdb table keeps only in-frame clones and is missing some. This sample has 150,000 to 180,000 clones, with roughly 80% found just once. The source material was peripheral blood. The receptors here all came from a woman aged 55-70 years with acute or convalescent COVID-19.

This clone is a singleton in its sample. The V call is TRBV3-1 (or the pseudogene TRBV3-2), the J call TRBJ2-3; D possibly corresponds to TRBD1 (5 bases). Looked up from germline, CDR1 is LGHDT and CDR2 is YNNKEL (reference sequence). This CDR3 spans 16 amino acids. Trimming took 4 bases from V and 6 from J, leaving 20 bases between them. For the CDR3, the DNA is TGTGCCAGCAGCCCCGACAGACCATTGGGTTTGGATACGCAGTATTTT. Its translation: CASSPDRPLGLDTQYF.

The V call is TRBV18, the J call TRBJ1-1; perhaps TRBD1 as D (6 bases). In germline, CDR1 is KGHSH, CDR2 LQKENI. This CDR3 contains 14 residues. V was clipped by 3 bases and J by 3 bases, with 11 bases between them. In nucleotides, the CDR3 is TGTGCCAGCTCACCTACAGGGCTTTACACTGAAGCTTTCTTT. It specifies CASSPTGLYTEAFF.

The chain links TRBV10-1 to TRBJ2-2, with a possible D match to TRBD2 (6 bases). With 2 bases removed from V and 3 bases from J, the gap between germline ends came to 7 bases. There are 14 residues in the CDR3. Per germline, CDR1 WNHNN and CDR2 SYGVQD (reference sequence). The CDR3 DNA sequence: TGCGCCAGCAGTGAGGGACTATACACCGGGGAGCTGTTTTTT. Amino acids: CASSEGLYTGELFF.

The chain employs TRBV6-6 and TRBJ1-2, with TRBD1 matching 10 bases. This CDR3 is built from 13 residues. Germline V lookup: CDR1 MNHNY, CDR2 SVGAGI (reference sequence). The junction had 5 bases not matched to a gene; V was cut back by 6 bases and J by 7 bases. The CDR3 region has the DNA TGTGCCAGCAGCTCTGACAGGGGGCTTGGCTACACCTTC. It translates to CASSSDRGLGYTF.

This clone was detected only once. The chain combines TRBV28 with TRBJ1-1; D is perhaps TRBD1 (6 bases). CDR1 is MDHEN, CDR2 SYDVKM, per germline. The CDR3 loop spans 19 amino acids. Trimming removed 2 bases at V and 6 bases at J, with 28 bases between. The chain's CDR3 is CASSLGWGLRGSGSPEAFF. DNA for the CDR3: TGTGCCAGCAGTTTAGGTTGGGGGCTGAGGGGTTCTGGATCTCCTGAAGCTTTCTTT. The full variable domain, completed using reference TRBV28 and TRBJ1-1, is DVKVTQSSRYLVKRTGEKVFLECVQDMDHENMFWYRQDPGLGLRLIYFSYDVKMKEKGDIPEGYSVSREKKERFSLILESASTNQTSMYLCASSLGWGLRGSGSPEAFFGQGTRLTVV.

This chain uses TRBV29-1 with TRBJ1-5; 8 bases line up with TRBD1. The CDR3 runs 14 residues. Germline V CDR1 and CDR2: SQVTM, ANQGSEA. J gave up 3 bases and V 6 bases, and 7 bases lay outside the gene matches. The CDR3 region is CSVLGQGSNQPQHF. The CDR3 DNA reads as TGCAGCGTCCTCGGACAGGGCTCCAATCAGCCCCAGCATTTT.

The genes are TRBV4-2 and TRBJ1-1; D uncertain. This CDR3 spans 15 amino acids. CDR1 LGHNA and CDR2 YNFKEQ come from the germline V gene. Trimming took 2 bases from V and 6 from J, leaving 16 bases between them. This CDR3 reads CASSQNANQVSEAFF. The CDR3 bases are TGTGCCAGCAGCCAAAATGCCAATCAGGTCTCTGAAGCTTTCTTT.

This sequence joins TRBV5-1 and TRBJ1-1, with 8 bases that match TRBD1. There are 15 residues in the CDR3. V dropped 4 bases and J dropped 5; count of bases not matched to a gene: 10. Germline assignment: CDR1 SGHRS and CDR2 YFSETQ. DNA of the CDR3: TGCGCCAGCAGCCAGCGGACAGGGCTCGGGACTGAAGCTTTCTTT. Its translation is CASSQRTGLGTEAFF.

This sequence joins TRBV18 and TRBJ2-7; D is uncertain. CDR1 and CDR2 (germline): KGHSH, LQKENI. The CDR3 totals 13 residues. Trimming left V 1 base short and J 6 bases short, with 10 bases between. Here the CDR3 DNA reads TGTGCCAGCTCACCACGTGAGACAACCGAGCAGTACTTC. Translating gives CASSPRETTEQYF.

The chain uses TRBV29-1 and TRBJ2-3; D may be TRBD2 (6 bases). The CDR3 is 14 residues long. From germline, CDR1 is SQVTM and CDR2 ANQGSEA. V lost 7 bases to trimming and J lost 3 bases, with 17 bases between them. CDR3 DNA sequence: TGCAGCGCCTCTGGAGGGGAAGAGACAGATACGCAGTATTTT. Its translation is CSASGGEETDTQYF.

The chain couples TRBV6-1 to TRBJ1-2; maybe TRBD1 (6 bases). Trimming stripped 1 base from V and 4 bases from J, with 13 bases between. The CDR3 contains 15 residues. Per germline, CDR1 MNHNS and CDR2 SASEGT. CDR3 DNA: TGTGCCAGCAGTGAAGTCGGGGGGGCCTTCTATGGCTACACCTTC. As protein: CASSEVGGAFYGYTF.

This clone was picked up a small number of times. For the CDR3, the DNA is TGTGCCAGCAGCCAAGGCCCTTGGCGGGGGGCCGCCCTTGGCCACACAGATACGCAGTATTTT. Its protein product is CASSQGPWRGAALGHTDTQYF. J is TRBJ2-3 and V is TRBV14; 8 nucleotides line up with TRBD2. V lost 1 base, J lost 2 bases, and 20 bases stayed unmatched. The CDR3 is 21 amino acids. Germline V gene sequence: CDR1 SGHDN, CDR2 FVKESK.

The CDR3 sequence: CTSSQGSRGKETQYF. The DNA for the CDR3 is TGCACCAGCAGCCAAGGGTCTCGCGGAAAAGAGACCCAGTACTTC. This rearrangement joins TRBV1 to TRBJ2-5; the D segment call TRBD2 is taken from the table without a DNA check. TRBV1 is shown as a pseudogene. The CDR3 is 15 amino acids.

This clone was picked up a small number of times. The CDR3 protein is CASSLAGDRGFYGYTF. The DNA of the CDR3 is TGTGCCAGCAGCTTGGCCGGGGACAGGGGGTTCTATGGCTACACCTTC. The chain combines TRBV5-6 with TRBJ1-2, with 11 positions matching TRBD1. Germline lookup yields CDR1 SGHDT and CDR2 YYEEEE. CDR3 length equals 16 residues. The V and J ends lost 0 bases and 4 bases, in that order; junction bases with no gene match: 5.

V and J are TRBV11-2 and TRBJ2-5, with a tentative D call TRBD1 (7 bases). The CDR3 length is 16 residues. Trimming took 6 bases from V and 5 from J, leaving 22 bases between them. Per the germline V gene, CDR1 is SGHAT and CDR2 is FQNNGV. The CDR3 coding sequence is TGTGCCAGCAGACCCCACGCCGTGGCAGGGGGGGAGACCCAGTACTTC. This translates into CASRPHAVAGGETQYF.

Remarks on this clone: Sequence at one end of the junction differs from germline and may be a read error. The chain carries TRBV20-1 and TRBJ1-2; the match to TRBD1 covers 9 bases. The germline V gene encodes CDR1 DFQATT and CDR2 SNEGSKA (reference sequence). This CDR3 contains 11 residues. The CDR3 DNA follows: TGCAGTGCCACAAAGGGACAGGGTTACTACTTC. It is translated as CSATKGQGYYF.

V gene TRBV6-1 combines with J gene TRBJ1-1; 9 bases are a match to TRBD1. CDR3 length: 14 residues. CDR1 MNHNS and CDR2 SASEGT come from the germline V gene. DNA for the CDR3: TGTGGGAGGGGAGGGACAGGGAAGTTGACTGAAGCTTTCTTT. Its translation is CGRGGTGKLTEAFF.

The V gene is TRBV7-9, the J gene TRBJ1-6; a weak D match, TRBD1 (5 bases). This CDR3 is 14 amino acids long. The ends were cut back, 8 bases at V and 5 bases at J, with 13 bases in the middle. CDR1 and CDR2 (germline): SEHNR, FQNEAQ (reference sequence). CDR3 in DNA: TGTGCCAGCGGTCGCGGGGCCGATAATTCACCCCTCCACTTT. This gives the protein CASGRGADNSPLHF.

J is TRBJ2-1 and V is TRBV21-1; TRBD1 was called by the table and not checked on the DNA. TRBV21-1 constitutes a pseudogene. The CDR3 sequence is 17 residues long. The CDR3: CASSKGGYGGPYNEQFF. CDR3 bases: TGTGCCAGCAGCAAAGGGGGTTATGGGGGCCCCTACAATGAGCAGTTCTTC.

This clone has a count of ten or more. J is TRBJ2-5 and V is TRBV11-2; weak D call: TRBD2 (6 bases). CDR1 SGHAT and CDR2 FQNNGV come from the germline V gene. CDR3 length equals 15 residues. Trimming removed 4 bases from V and 5 bases from J, with 17 bases in between. Written as DNA, the CDR3 is TGTGCCAGCAGCTCGGGGGTCGGTTCATTGGAGACCCAGTACTTC. Its protein product is CASSSGVGSLETQYF.

The chain uses TRBV6-5 and TRBJ1-6; D perhaps matches TRBD1 (6 bases). The CDR3 is 14 amino acids. V dropped 6 bases and J dropped 8 bases, with 14 bases sitting between them. Germline-derived CDR1 and CDR2 are MNHEY and SVGAGI. The CDR3 is CASREWGGHSPLHF. Here the CDR3 DNA reads TGTGCCAGCAGGGAGTGGGGGGGGCATTCACCCCTCCACTTT.

This sequence joins TRBV6-6 and TRBJ1-5; possible D gene TRBD1, 6 bases. Trimming stripped 6 bases from V and 6 bases from J, with 18 bases between. Germline V gene lookup returns CDR1 MNHNY and CDR2 SVGAGI (reference sequence). This CDR3 is built from 15 residues. Here the CDR3 reads CASRYLTGTLQPQHF. The CDR3 nucleotides are TGTGCCAGCAGGTACCTAACCGGGACACTTCAGCCCCAGCATTTT.

CDR3 residues: CARSHRQANLKVVSEAFF. CDR3 DNA sequence: TGTGCCAGAAGCCACAGACAGGCCAATTTAAAAGTAGTGTCTGAAGCTTTCTTT. The rearrangement uses TRBV7-5 and TRBJ1-1; TRBD1 is the table's D call and was not checked against the DNA. TRBV7-5 is deemed a pseudogene. The length of the CDR3 is 18 residues.

This clone has just one count. This chain links TRBV3-1 (or the pseudogene TRBV3-2) with TRBJ2-2, with 11 bases lining up with TRBD2. Trimming removed 6 bases from V and 4 bases from J; junction bases left unmatched: 19. CDR1 LGHDT and CDR2 YNNKEL come from the germline V gene (reference sequence). The CDR3 length is 20 residues. CDR3 coding DNA: TGTGCCAGCAGTAGGGGACTAGCGGCAATCCCCTTATCGGGCACCGGGGAGCTGTTTTTT. Translation: CASSRGLAAIPLSGTGELFF.

The chain joins TRBV7-6 to TRBJ1-5, with unresolved D. V lost 5 bases to trimming and J lost 0 bases, with 8 bases between them. Germline CDR1 and CDR2: SGHVS and FNYEAQ. The CDR3 spans 14 residues. CDR3 sequence: CASSPLSSNQPQHF. Written as DNA, the CDR3 is TGTGCCAGCAGCCCCCTTTCTAGCAATCAGCCCCAGCATTTT. The variable domain in full, completed from reference TRBV7-6 and TRBJ1-5, reads GAGVSQSPRYKVTKRGQDVALRCDPISGHVSLYWYRQALGQGPEFLTYFNYEAQQDKSGLPNDRFSAERPEGSISTLTIQRTEQRDSAMYRCASSPLSSNQPQHFGDGTRLSIL.

V usage is TRBV7-6 and J usage is TRBJ1-5; D perhaps matches TRBD1 (5 bases). The CDR3 totals 14 residues. With 3 bases removed from V and 5 bases from J, the gap between germline ends came to 11 bases. The germline gives CDR1 SGHVS, CDR2 FNYEAQ. The CDR3 bases are TGTGCCAGCAGCTTGGACACTGGGGATCAGCCCCAGCATTTT. Its translation is CASSLDTGDQPQHF.

The count of this clone is one. The chain uses TRBV7-9 and TRBJ2-7, with D unresolved. V lost 5 bases to trimming and J lost 1 base, with 15 bases between them. CDR3 length: 15 amino acids. The V gene's germline CDR1 is SEHNR and CDR2 FQNEAQ (reference sequence). CDR3 in amino acids: CASSVHRTPSYEQYF. CDR3 DNA sequence: TGTGCCAGCAGCGTTCACAGAACCCCTTCCTACGAGCAGTACTTC.

The chain joins TRBV19 to TRBJ1-1, with a tentative D call TRBD1 (6 bases). This CDR3 has 13 amino acids. Trimming cost V 6 bases and J 1 base, with 9 bases left between them. Germline CDR1 is LNHDA and CDR2 is SQIVND (reference sequence). The CDR3 region has the DNA TGTGCCAGTAGACAGGGCTGGAACACTGAAGCTTTCTTT. Translating it yields CASRQGWNTEAFF.